The clone carrying this T cell receptor beta chain appeared many times. What it binds is unknown. The sample originates from a study of regulatory T cells in long-lasting Graves disease. Study-level results: Small numbers of samples may have cut accuracy. Patients whose Graves' disease persisted exhibited lower TCR diversity than those newly diagnosed. Favoring TRBV28, TRBJ1-2 and TRBJ2-5 was a feature seen in persistent disease.

Time point denoted: newly diagnosed GD, antithyroid drugs for less than 3 months. Generation of the TCR library employed RNA extracted from PBMCs. Construction of the TCR beta libraries employed iRepertoire HTBI primers in conjunction with Arm-PCR of CDR3 regions. Study processing details: Sequenced samples collectively carried 62 TRBV and some 15 TRBJ segments. TCRdb reanalysed the multiplex PCR reads using MiXCR and keeps one entry per CDR3 protein. These V and J calls originate from TCRdb's pipeline instead of the authors' own analysis. Seen here are around 420,000 distinct CDR3 sequences, less than 20% observed once, and the top ten hold about a fifth. The ends lost 4 bases at V and 2 bases at J; junction bases unmatched: 20. The CDR3 length is 20 residues. Germline values: CDR1 SEHNR, CDR2 FQNEAQ (reference sequence).

The TCR originated in a female donor with Graves disease. The specimen comprised peripheral blood mononuclear cells (PBMCs), sampled at new diagnosis, from a patient treated with antithyroid drugs. The rearrangement uses TRBV7-9 and TRBJ1-5; 7 bases match TRBD1. The CDR3 sequence is CASSSAPPGQYVMGNQPQHF. The CDR3 DNA sequence: TGTGCCAGCAGCTCCGCACCCCCGGGACAGTACGTTATGGGCAATCAGCCCCAGCATTTT.